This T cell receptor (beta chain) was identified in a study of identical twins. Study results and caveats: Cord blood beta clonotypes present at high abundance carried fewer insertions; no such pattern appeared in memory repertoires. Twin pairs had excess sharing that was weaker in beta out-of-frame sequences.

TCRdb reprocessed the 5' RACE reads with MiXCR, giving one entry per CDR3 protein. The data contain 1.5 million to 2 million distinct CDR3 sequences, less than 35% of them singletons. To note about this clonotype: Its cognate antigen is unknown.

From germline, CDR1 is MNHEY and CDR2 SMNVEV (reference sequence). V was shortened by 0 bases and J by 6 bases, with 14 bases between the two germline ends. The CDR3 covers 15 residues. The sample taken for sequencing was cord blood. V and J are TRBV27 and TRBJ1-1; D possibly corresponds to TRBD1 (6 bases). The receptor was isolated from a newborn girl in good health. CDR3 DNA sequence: TGTGCCAGCAGTTTATCGCTACAGGGAGGTCCTGAAGCTTTCTTT. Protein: CASSLSLQGGPEAFF.